A selection of T cell receptor beta chains follows, all from one sample in a study of control samples from healthy donors and cancer patients. Measured with immunoSEQ multiplex PCR; TCRdb has only the in-frame clones, and not every one. The table has 70,000 to 75,000 clones, more than 75% seen once; the top ten hold about 4.2%. The sample was blood. The origin of the receptors is a woman aged 45 to 65 in good health. The CDR3 runs from the conserved cysteine through the conserved F or W. A D gene is named only where the DNA matches it firmly. Clone size is not always given. Where it is, it says once, few, many or a class for expanded clones.

size	V	D	J	CDR3	DNA
few	TRBV5-1	-	TRBJ2-7	CASSWRDGTYEQYF	TGCGCCAGCAGCTGGAGGGACGGCACCTACGAGCAGTACTTC
-	TRBV27	TRBD1	TRBJ1-2	CASRRTGDSYGYTF	TGTGCCAGCAGACGGACAGGGGACTCCTATGGCTACACCTTC
-	TRBV27	-	TRBJ2-7	CASSLSPFREQYF	TGTGCCAGCAGTTTATCCCCCTTTCGCGAGCAGTACTTC
-	TRBV9	-	TRBJ2-3	CASSVGTSTDTQYF	TGTGCCAGCAGCGTAGGGACTAGCACAGATACGCAGTATTTT
-	TRBV3-1/TRBV3-2	-	TRBJ2-2	CASSQDWGSGELFF	TGTGCCAGCAGCCAAGACTGGGGGTCCGGGGAGCTGTTTTTT
-	TRBV13	-	TRBJ1-2	CASSLRNRAPVYGYTF	TGTGCCAGCAGCTTGCGAAACAGGGCTCCGGTCTATGGCTACACCTTC
-	TRBV5-1	-	TRBJ2-7	CASKEDGGNEQYF	TGCGCCAGCAAAGAGGACGGGGGAAACGAGCAGTACTTC
-	TRBV27	-	TRBJ1-1	CASSTGIYTEAFF	TGTGCCAGCAGTACAGGGATTTACACTGAAGCTTTCTTT
-	TRBV4-1	-	TRBJ1-3	CASSQEHYSGNTIYF	TGCGCCAGCAGCCAAGAGCATTACTCTGGAAACACCATATATTTT
-	TRBV28	-	TRBJ2-7	CASSLAGGTYEQYF	TGTGCCAGCAGTTTAGCAGGGGGGACCTACGAGCAGTACTTC
once	TRBV6-5	-	TRBJ1-3	CASRKGGAVGNTIYF	TGTGCCAGCAGAAAAGGGGGGGCGGTGGGAAACACCATATATTTT
-	TRBV2	TRBD2	TRBJ2-3	CASSERLRTSGNTDTQYF	TGTGCCAGCAGTGAAAGGCTTCGGACTAGCGGCAACACAGATACGCAGTATTTT
-	TRBV2	-	TRBJ1-2	CASSWKGITNYGYTF	TGTGCCAGCAGTTGGAAGGGGATTACTAACTATGGCTACACCTTC
-	TRBV4-2	TRBD2	TRBJ2-5	CASSEAASGSQETQYF	TGTGCCAGCAGCGAAGCGGCTAGCGGAAGCCAAGAGACCCAGTACTTC
few	TRBV25-1	-	TRBJ1-2	CASSEGGAAPYTF	TGTGCCAGCAGTGAGGGAGGGGCTGCTCCCTACACCTTC
-	TRBV6-4	-	TRBJ2-3	CASSDGSTDTQYF	TGTGCCAGCAGTGACGGCTCAACAGATACGCAGTATTTT
-	TRBV9	-	TRBJ1-2	CASSVSGQNYGYTF	TGTGCCAGCAGCGTAAGCGGCCAGAACTATGGCTACACCTTC
-	TRBV29-1	TRBD1	TRBJ1-1	CSVGTGMNTEAFF	TGCAGCGTCGGGACAGGGATGAACACTGAAGCTTTCTTT
-	TRBV10-3	TRBD2	TRBJ2-1	CAISHSGDYNEQFF	TGTGCCATCAGTCATAGCGGGGATTACAATGAGCAGTTCTTC
-	TRBV6-6	TRBD1	TRBJ1-4	CASRMDRGNEKLFF	TGTGCCAGCAGGATGGACAGGGGGAATGAAAAACTGTTTTTT
-	TRBV19	-	TRBJ1-5	CASRPRPTALMHQPQHF	TGTGCCAGTAGACCGAGACCGACAGCCCTAATGCATCAGCCCCAGCATTTT
-	TRBV19	TRBD1	TRBJ1-5	CASSGTGGAGGNQPQHF	TGTGCCAGTTCCGGGACAGGGGGTGCGGGGGGAAATCAGCCCCAGCATTTT
few	TRBV2	TRBD1	TRBJ1-2	CASSELGTERGGYTF	TGTGCCAGCAGTGAACTGGGGACAGAGCGCGGTGGCTACACCTTC
-	TRBV13	-	TRBJ2-3	CASSPPGEGGGTDTQYF	TGTGCCAGCAGCCCCCCGGGGGAAGGGGGCGGCACAGATACGCAGTATTTT
few	TRBV11-3	TRBD2	TRBJ2-1	CASSLVAGRGEGEQFF	TGTGCCAGCAGCTTAGTAGCGGGGAGGGGGGAAGGTGAGCAGTTCTTC
once	TRBV5-1	-	TRBJ2-1	CASSLDESSYNEQFF	TGCGCCAGCAGCTTGGACGAGAGCTCCTACAATGAGCAGTTCTTC
-	TRBV28	TRBD1	TRBJ1-1	CASSDRTGQNTEAFF	TGTGCCAGCAGTGACCGGACAGGGCAAAACACTGAAGCTTTCTTT
-	TRBV6-5	-	TRBJ2-7	CASSALRLEAYEQYF	TGTGCCAGCAGCGCCTTGAGATTAGAAGCCTACGAGCAGTACTTC